The source of this TCR beta chain is a study of blood T cell repertoires in COVID-19. Germline CDR1 is KGHDR and CDR2 is SFDVKD. The ends were cut back, 3 bases at V and 7 bases at J, with 14 bases in the middle. This CDR3 region has 14 residues. The assay was immunoSEQ multiplex PCR, and TCRdb's table has in-frame clones only and misses some. This table holds about 69,000 clones, 60% to 80% found once. The genes are TRBV24-1 and TRBJ2-5, with D maybe TRBD2 (6 bases). This clonotype was sampled from a human donor in a cohort sampled during active COVID-19. The sample comprised peripheral blood. CDR3 nucleotides: TGTGCCACCAGTGATGGAGGGAGTTCGGGGACCCAGTACTTC. Its protein product is CATSDGGSSGTQYF.